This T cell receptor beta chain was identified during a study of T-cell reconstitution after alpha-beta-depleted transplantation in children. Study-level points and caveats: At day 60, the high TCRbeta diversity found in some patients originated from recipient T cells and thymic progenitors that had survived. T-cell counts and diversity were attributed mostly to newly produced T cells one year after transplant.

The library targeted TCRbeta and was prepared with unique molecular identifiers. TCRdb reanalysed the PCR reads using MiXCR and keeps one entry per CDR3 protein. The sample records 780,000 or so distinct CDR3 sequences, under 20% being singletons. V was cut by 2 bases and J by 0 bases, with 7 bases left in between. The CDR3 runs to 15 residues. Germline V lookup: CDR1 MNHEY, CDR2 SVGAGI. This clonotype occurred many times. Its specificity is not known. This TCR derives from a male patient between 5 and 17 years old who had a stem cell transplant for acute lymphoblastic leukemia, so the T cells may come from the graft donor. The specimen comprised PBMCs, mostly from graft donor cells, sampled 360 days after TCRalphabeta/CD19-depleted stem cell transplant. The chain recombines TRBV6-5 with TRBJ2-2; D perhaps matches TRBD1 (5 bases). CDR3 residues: CASSYDSANTGELFF. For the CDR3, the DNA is TGTGCCAGCAGTTACGACAGCGCGAACACCGGGGAGCTGTTTTTT.